A single sample is the source of the 27 T cell receptor beta chains below, sequenced in a study of blood T cell repertoires in COVID-19. Only in-frame clones appear in the TCRdb table, and some are missing; sequencing was by immunoSEQ multiplex PCR. The sample shows about 200,000 clones, 80% to 90% of them seen only once. Sequencing was done on a sample of PBMCs or T cells enriched from blood (not recorded which). The receptors stem from a woman between 35 and 50 years old with acute COVID-19.

V gene TRBV5-1 combines with J gene TRBJ2-3; 7 bases fit TRBD1. The CDR3 is 15 amino acids. V gave up 3 bases and J gave up 5 bases; unmatched junction bases: 9. Germline-derived CDR1 and CDR2 are SGHRS and YFSETQ. The CDR3 region is CASSSSTGQQDTQYF. The CDR3 nucleotides read TGCGCCAGCAGCTCGTCGACAGGGCAGCAAGATACGCAGTATTTT. Together with reference TRBV5-1 and TRBJ2-3, the CDR3 gives the full variable domain: KAGVTQTPRYLIKTRGQQVTLSCSPISGHRSVSWYQQTPGQGLQFLFEYFSETQRNKGNFPGRFSGRQFSNSRSEMNVSTLELGDSALYLCASSSSTGQQDTQYFGPGTRLTVL.

The rearrangement joins TRBV11-2 to TRBJ1-3; possible D gene TRBD1, 5 bases. CDR3 size: 11 residues. Germline loops: CDR1 SGHAT, CDR2 FQNNGV. Between the trimmed V and J ends, which lost 1 base and 10 bases, there was a span of 5 bases. CDR3 residues: CASSLAGTIYF. CDR3 DNA: TGTGCCAGCAGCTTAGCAGGGACCATATATTTT.

The chain's CDR3 is CASSPQSGVVETQYF. The CDR3 nucleotides are TGTGCCAGCAGCCCCCAGTCGGGAGTGGTAGAGACCCAGTACTTC. This rearrangement joins TRBV7-2 to TRBJ2-5; D might be TRBD2 (6 bases). Germline V gene lookup returns CDR1 SGHTA and CDR2 FQGNSA. The CDR3 extends over 15 amino acids. The germline V and J ends were trimmed by 5 bases and 4 bases, with 17 bases remaining between them. The full variable domain, completed using reference TRBV7-2 and TRBJ2-5, is GAGVSQSPSNKVTEKGKDVELRCDPISGHTALYWYRQSLGQGLEFLIYFQGNSAPDKSGLPSDRFSAERTGGSVSTLTIQRTQQEDSAVYLCASSPQSGVVETQYFGPGTRLLVL.

The V and J genes are TRBV5-1 and TRBJ2-4, with D possibly matching TRBD2 (5 bases). Germline-derived CDR1 and CDR2 are SGHRS and YFSETQ. The ends were cut back, 0 bases at V and 1 base at J, with 11 bases in the middle. The CDR3 runs 16 residues. CDR3 sequence reads: CASSLEWEPAKNIQYF. DNA for the CDR3: TGCGCCAGCAGCTTGGAGTGGGAGCCGGCCAAAAACATTCAGTACTTC.

The sample holds a few counts of this clone. At one of its ends the junction is not consistent with the germline gene, which may arise from a read error. The chain links TRBV7-9 to TRBJ1-1; 7 nucleotides match TRBD1. CDR1 and CDR2 from the germline V gene are SEHNR and FQNEAQ (reference sequence). The CDR3 loop spans 16 amino acids. CDR3 sequence: CASSSRQGGWNAEAFF. In nucleotides, the CDR3 is TGTGCCAGCAGCTCCCGGCAGGGGGGATGGAACGCTGAAGCTTTCTTT.

This sequence joins TRBV28 and TRBJ1-1; D uncertain. This CDR3 spans 12 amino acids. Germline V lookup: CDR1 MDHEN, CDR2 SYDVKM. V shed 6 bases and J shed 5 bases, with 10 bases lying between them. Here the CDR3 DNA reads TGTGCCAGCAGCCCAATGCGGACTGAAGCTTTCTTT. Translation: CASSPMRTEAFF.

This sequence joins TRBV18 and TRBJ2-7, with D perhaps matching TRBD1 (6 bases). CDR3 length: 15 amino acids. Germline CDR1 KGHSH, CDR2 LQKENI. Between the trimmed V and J ends, which lost 5 bases and 2 bases, there was a span of 16 bases. The CDR3 sequence is CASSAGDPTPYEQYF. The CDR3 bases are TGTGCCAGCTCAGCAGGGGACCCCACCCCCTACGAGCAGTACTTC.

About this clone itself: Additional DNA sequences in this sample encode the identical CDR3. This chain connects TRBV28 to TRBJ1-1, with TRBD1 as a possible D gene (5 bases). The germline V and J ends were trimmed by 2 bases and 1 base, with 8 bases remaining between them. This CDR3 region has 14 residues. CDR1 and CDR2 from the germline V gene are MDHEN and SYDVKM. The CDR3 DNA reads TGTGCCAGCAGTTTAGGGGCTGGGAACACTGAAGCTTTCTTT. Its protein is CASSLGAGNTEAFF.

In its sample, this clone was seen once. The V gene is TRBV12-3 or TRBV12-4, the J gene TRBJ2-2; the D is unclear. CDR3 length equals 13 residues. Between the trimmed V and J ends, which lost 3 bases and 6 bases, there was a span of 8 bases. The CDR3 protein is CASSFSVSGELFF. For the CDR3, the DNA is TGTGCCAGCAGTTTTTCGGTTTCCGGGGAGCTGTTTTTT.

This clone was detected only a few times. The chain combines TRBV3-1 (or the pseudogene TRBV3-2) with TRBJ2-2; D is possibly TRBD1 (6 bases). The CDR3 totals 13 residues. The ends were cut back, 2 bases at V and 5 bases at J, with 6 bases in the middle. The germline V gene has CDR1 LGHDT and CDR2 YNNKEL (reference sequence). DNA of the CDR3: TGTGCCAGCAGCCAAACAGGGACCGGGGAGCTGTTTTTT. This gives the protein CASSQTGTGELFF.

The chain uses TRBV28 and TRBJ1-1; the D is unclear. The CDR3 is 12 residues long. Per germline, CDR1 MDHEN and CDR2 SYDVKM. Trimming cost V 7 bases and J 3 bases, with 9 bases left between them. The CDR3 sequence: CASTERDTEAFF. CDR3 nucleotide sequence: TGTGCCAGCACCGAGAGGGACACTGAAGCTTTCTTT.

The chain has TRBV19 and TRBJ1-1; no reliable D call. Trimming removed 7 bases from V and 3 bases from J, with 24 bases in between. CDR3 size: 17 residues. Germline V gene sequence: CDR1 LNHDA, CDR2 SQIVND (reference sequence). The CDR3 region has the DNA TGTGCCAGTAAATATGAAGATATAGGGAGGACGGACACTGAAGCTTTCTTT. Translated, it gives CASKYEDIGRTDTEAFF.

This chain connects TRBV14 to TRBJ1-2, with a possible D match to TRBD1 (6 bases). The V end was cut by 2 bases, the J end by 6 bases, with 16 bases between. This CDR3 has 15 residues. CDR1 is SGHDN and CDR2 is FVKESK in the germline V gene. The CDR3 here is CASSQMIQGVDGYTF. CDR3 DNA: TGTGCCAGCAGCCAAATGATACAGGGAGTGGATGGCTACACCTTC.

This clone occurred a few times. This chain connects TRBV28 to TRBJ2-5, with D tentatively TRBD1 (6 bases). Trimming took off 4 bases at V and 2 bases at J, with 14 bases between the two ends. The CDR3 sequence is 15 residues long. Looked up from germline, CDR1 is MDHEN and CDR2 is SYDVKM. The CDR3 here is CASSSQLRGQETQYF. DNA for the CDR3: TGTGCCAGCAGTTCCCAACTCAGGGGTCAAGAGACCCAGTACTTC.

In its sample, this clone was seen once. The rearrangement uses TRBV18 and TRBJ2-3; TRBD1 is a possible D gene (5 bases). Trimming shortened V by 3 bases and J by 2 bases, and 12 bases separated the two germline ends. This CDR3 has 15 residues. CDR1 KGHSH and CDR2 LQKENI come from the germline V gene. The CDR3 sequence is CASSPLDTNTDTQYF. For the CDR3, the DNA is TGTGCCAGCTCACCTTTGGACACCAACACAGATACGCAGTATTTT.

The rearrangement links TRBV19 to TRBJ1-5; a weak D match, TRBD1 (6 bases). The CDR3 contains 15 residues. The germline gives CDR1 LNHDA, CDR2 SQIVND (reference sequence). Deletions cut 5 bases from V and 3 bases from J, with 14 bases between. Written as DNA, the CDR3 is TGTGCCAGTAGTTTACCAGGGGCCTCCAATCAGCCCCAGCATTTT. Translation gives CASSLPGASNQPQHF.

This clone was seen a single time. The rearrangement links TRBV20-1 to TRBJ2-2, with TRBD1 identical over 7 bases. The CDR3 is 14 residues long. Germline CDR1 reads DFQATT; CDR2 reads SNEGSKA (reference sequence). V dropped 3 bases and J dropped 4; count of bases not matched to a gene: 5. In DNA, the CDR3 is TGCAGTGCTAGTCTACCAGGGGGCACCGGGGAGCTGTTTTTT. Amino acids: CSASLPGGTGELFF.

The CDR3 DNA sequence: TGTGCCAGCAGCGTAGGGGGACAGGGTGGGTACAATGAGCAGTTCTTC. Encoded protein: CASSVGGQGGYNEQFF. The chain links TRBV9 to TRBJ2-1, with 9 positions matching TRBD1. The CDR3 totals 16 residues. V lost 0 bases, J lost 4 bases, and 5 bases stayed unmatched. From germline, CDR1 is SGDLS and CDR2 YYNGEE.

CDR3 amino acids: CASSRGTNEKLFF. The CDR3 DNA sequence: TGTGCCAGCTCGCGGGGAACTAATGAAAAACTGTTTTTT. The gene calls are TRBV14 and TRBJ1-4; D gene uncertain. The length of the CDR3 is 13 residues. The V and J ends lost 8 bases and 1 base respectively, with 8 bases between them. The germline gives CDR1 SGHDN, CDR2 FVKESK.

This chain links TRBV2 with TRBJ2-7; 9 bases are shared with TRBD2. CDR1 SNHLY and CDR2 FYNNEI come from the germline V gene. This CDR3 is built from 16 residues. Unmatched junction bases numbered 17, after V lost 6 bases and J lost 8 bases. The CDR3 here is CASSASPTTSGSKQYF. The DNA for the CDR3 is TGTGCCAGCAGCGCCTCCCCTACGACTAGCGGCAGCAAGCAGTACTTC. Together with reference TRBV2 and TRBJ2-7, the CDR3 gives the full variable domain: EPEVTQTPSHQVTQMGQEVILRCVPISNHLYFYWYRQILGQKVEFLVSFYNNEISEKSEIFDDQFSVERPDGSNFTLKIRSTKLEDSAMYFCASSASPTTSGSKQYFGPGTRLTVT.

This clone was counted many times. The CDR3 spells CASSFPGGGTEAFF. DNA of the CDR3: TGTGCCAGCAGTTTCCCAGGGGGCGGCACTGAAGCTTTCTTT. The chain carries TRBV6-2 or TRBV6-3 and TRBJ1-1; 8 bases line up with TRBD1. J lost 4 bases, V lost 4 bases, and 5 bases had no gene match. This CDR3 region has 14 residues. The germline V gene has CDR1 MNHEY and CDR2 SVGEGT.

The chain carries TRBV5-6 and TRBJ2-5; tentative D call: TRBD2 (5 bases). Trimming stripped 6 bases from V and 0 bases from J, with 15 bases between. This CDR3 is 15 amino acids long. Per the germline V gene, CDR1 is SGHDT and CDR2 is YYEEEE. CDR3 protein: CASTPGSRYQETQYF. The DNA for the CDR3 is TGTGCCAGCACCCCGGGATCGAGGTACCAAGAGACCCAGTACTTC.

CDR3 residues: CASSYGRGTHEQFF. The CDR3 DNA reads as TGTGCCAGCAGTTACGGCAGGGGTACCCATGAGCAGTTCTTC. The V gene is TRBV6-5, the J gene TRBJ2-1; D is possibly TRBD1 (6 bases). The CDR3 is 14 amino acids. V shed 2 bases and J shed 8 bases, with 13 bases lying between them. Germline V lookup: CDR1 MNHEY, CDR2 SVGAGI.

This chain joins TRBV19 and TRBJ2-7; 7 bases line up with TRBD2. With 5 bases clipped from V and 2 bases from J, the junction kept 6 bases outside the gene matches. The CDR3 contains 14 residues. The germline gives CDR1 LNHDA, CDR2 SQIVND (reference sequence). This chain's CDR3 is CASSPQGGPYEQYF. The DNA for the CDR3 is TGTGCCAGTAGTCCCCAGGGAGGGCCCTACGAGCAGTACTTC.

This clone was counted only a few times. The rearrangement links TRBV2 to TRBJ2-2; perhaps TRBD2 as D (6 bases). This CDR3 has 15 residues. Germline assignment: CDR1 SNHLY and CDR2 FYNNEI. Trimming pared 6 bases from V and 0 bases from J, leaving 11 bases between. The CDR3 here is CASRVGGTNTGELFF. For the CDR3, the DNA is TGTGCCAGCAGAGTGGGCGGGACGAACACCGGGGAGCTGTTTTTT.

This clone was detected a few times. The chain has TRBV10-2 and TRBJ1-5, with D unresolved. The CDR3 covers 14 residues. Germline-derived CDR1 and CDR2 are WSHSY and SAAADI. The V end lost 4 bases, the J end lost 2 bases, and 9 bases lay between the germline ends. CDR3 sequence: CASSAYSGNQPQHF. In nucleotides, the CDR3 is TGCGCCAGCAGTGCTTATTCCGGCAATCAGCCCCAGCATTTT.

J is TRBJ1-1 and V is TRBV29-1; no clear D gene. Trimming pared 6 bases from V and 11 bases from J, leaving 16 bases between. CDR1 is SQVTM and CDR2 is ANQGSEA in the germline V gene. This CDR3 has 11 residues. The CDR3 here is CSVTKDGEAFF. The DNA for the CDR3 is TGCAGCGTCACAAAGGACGGGGAGGCTTTCTTT.